The 10 T cell receptor beta chains below were found in one sample sequenced in a study of T cell clones after liver transplantation. Using immunoSEQ multiplex PCR, the repertoire was profiled, and TCRdb retains in-frame clones only, with some absent. The sample records 9,800 or so clones, 72% being singletons. The material sequenced was CD8+ T cells from blood, taken at the approximately 15-month timepoint. These receptor sequences come from a human patient who received a liver transplant. Some of the T cells may derive from the graft donor.

The rearrangement joins TRBV30 to TRBJ1-4, with a possible D match to TRBD1 (5 bases). The CDR3 spans 15 residues. V shed 2 bases and J shed 8 bases, with 18 bases lying between them. Germline values: CDR1 GTSNPN, CDR2 SVGIG (reference sequence). The chain's CDR3 is CAWSQKTVAREKLFF. CDR3 sequence (DNA): TGTGCCTGGAGTCAAAAGACAGTGGCTAGAGAAAAACTGTTTTTT.

V gene TRBV28 combines with J gene TRBJ2-1; 7 bases agree with TRBD2. Germline-derived CDR1 and CDR2 are MDHEN and SYDVKM. The ends lost 1 base at V and 4 bases at J; junction bases unmatched: 10. The CDR3 has 17 residues. DNA of the CDR3: TGTGCCAGCAGTTTATTAGTCGGGACTACTCTTTACAATGAGCAGTTCTTC. It is translated as CASSLLVGTTLYNEQFF.

The chain joins TRBV4-3 to TRBJ2-7; 15 positions agree with TRBD2. The germline V gene encodes CDR1 LGHNA and CDR2 YSLEER. The junction had 9 bases not matched to a gene; V was cut back by 2 bases and J by 4 bases. The CDR3 is made up of 18 amino acids. The CDR3: CASSQPGLAGGRVYEQYV. CDR3 sequence (DNA): TGCGCCAGCAGCCAACCGGGACTAGCGGGAGGAAGGGTATACGAGCAGTACGTC.

CDR3 nucleotides: TGTGCCAGTAGTATGGCTAGCGGGGTGTATAGTGAGCAGTTCTTC. Its translation is CASSMASGVYSEQFF. The chain uses TRBV19 and TRBJ2-1; 9 nucleotides match TRBD2. With 3 bases clipped from V and 9 bases from J, the junction kept 9 bases outside the gene matches. Per the germline V gene, CDR1 is LNHDA and CDR2 is SQIVND (reference sequence). The CDR3 runs to 15 residues.

The J gene is TRBJ2-7, the V gene TRBV6-5; D unresolved. The V gene's germline CDR1 is MNHEY and CDR2 SVGAGI. The length of the CDR3 is 12 residues. The V end was cut by 6 bases, the J end by 0 bases, with 6 bases between. The CDR3 spells CASSRSSYEQYV. CDR3 coding DNA: TGTGCCAGCAGCCGAAGCTCCTACGAGCAGTACGTC.

This clone has just one count. The chain employs TRBV19 and TRBJ2-1; D possibly corresponds to TRBD1 (6 bases). CDR3 length: 18 amino acids. In germline, CDR1 is LNHDA, CDR2 SQIVND (reference sequence). V was shortened by 0 bases and J by 2 bases, with 17 bases between the two germline ends. The CDR3 loop reads CASSIDLVQWGPYNEQFF. CDR3 in DNA: TGTGCCAGTAGTATAGATCTTGTCCAGTGGGGGCCCTACAATGAGCAGTTCTTC.

This clone was observed a few times. The sample has other DNA sequences that encode this CDR3 too. J is TRBJ2-5 and V is TRBV15; 7 bases align to TRBD1. Germline values: CDR1 LNHNV, CDR2 YYDKDF (reference sequence). CDR3 length: 13 residues. V shed 5 bases, J shed 3 bases, and the junction held 3 bases outside the gene matches. CDR3 residues: CATSRQGEETQYF. As DNA, the CDR3 is TGTGCCACCAGCCGACAGGGAGAAGAGACCCAGTACTTC.

The chain has TRBV7-9 and TRBJ1-1; D remains ambiguous. The ends were cut back, 1 base at V and 4 bases at J, with 4 bases in the middle. The CDR3 extends over 12 amino acids. Germline CDR1 SEHNR, CDR2 FQNEAQ (reference sequence). CDR3 DNA sequence: TGTGCCAGCAGCTTAGGATTCACTGAAGCTTTCTTT. Protein product: CASSLGFTEAFF.

The chain employs TRBV18 and TRBJ2-3; possibly TRBD2 for D (5 bases). This CDR3 has 15 residues. Germline values: CDR1 KGHSH, CDR2 LQKENI. V dropped 0 bases and J dropped 0 bases, with 7 bases sitting between them. CDR3 coding DNA: TGTGCCAGCTCACCACCCCAGCGGAGCACAGATACGCAGTATTTT. This encodes CASSPPQRSTDTQYF.

This sequence joins TRBV10-2 and TRBJ2-7, with 8 nucleotides matching TRBD1. Germline values: CDR1 WSHSY, CDR2 SAAADI. The ends lost 8 bases at V and 5 bases at J; junction bases unmatched: 8. This CDR3 has 13 amino acids. The DNA of the CDR3 is TGCGCCAGCCTGGACAGGGAGCATAACGAGCAGTACTTC. Translating it yields CASLDREHNEQYF.